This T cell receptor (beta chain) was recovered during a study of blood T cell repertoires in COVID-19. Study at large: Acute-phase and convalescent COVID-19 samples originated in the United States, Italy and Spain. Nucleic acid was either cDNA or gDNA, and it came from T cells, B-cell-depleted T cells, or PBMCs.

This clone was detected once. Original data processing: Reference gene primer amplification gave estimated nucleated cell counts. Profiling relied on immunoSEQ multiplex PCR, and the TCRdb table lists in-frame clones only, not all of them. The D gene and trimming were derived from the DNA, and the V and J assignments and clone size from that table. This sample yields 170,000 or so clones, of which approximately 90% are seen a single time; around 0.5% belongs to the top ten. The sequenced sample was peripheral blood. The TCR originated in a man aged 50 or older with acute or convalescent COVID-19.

Written as DNA, the CDR3 is TGTGCCAGCAGGAGTACAGGCTATGGCTACACCTTC. Translating it yields CASRSTGYGYTF. This chain joins TRBV28 and TRBJ1-2; D is possibly TRBD1 (5 bases). Per the germline V gene, CDR1 is MDHEN and CDR2 is SYDVKM. The CDR3 covers 12 residues. Trimming removed 6 bases from V and 4 bases from J, with 9 bases in between.